Below, one TCR beta chain is given with its context. The antigen is not known. These data come from a study of siplizumab effects on memory and regulatory T cells. Overall study results and limits: There were only a minor fraction of alloreactive clones that mapped to unstimulated subsets.

Unstimulated naive, memory, effector memory and TEMRA subsets from three donor pairs underwent sequencing. Assay used: immunoSEQ multiplex PCR; TCRdb lists only in-frame clones, some missing. The sample includes about 55,000 clones, approximately 97% of them seen just once. The TCR originated in a human donor in good health. Sequenced input: naive CD4+ T cells sorted from blood.

The CDR3 loop reads CASSQAPRGLNQPQHF. The CDR3 DNA follows: TGCGCCAGCAGCCAAGCGCCCAGGGGCCTAAATCAGCCCCAGCATTTT. V gene TRBV4-1 combines with J gene TRBJ1-5; tentatively, D is TRBD1 (6 bases). The germline V gene has CDR1 MGHRA and CDR2 YSYEKL. The CDR3 is 16 amino acids. Deletions cut 1 base from V and 4 bases from J, with 14 bases between.